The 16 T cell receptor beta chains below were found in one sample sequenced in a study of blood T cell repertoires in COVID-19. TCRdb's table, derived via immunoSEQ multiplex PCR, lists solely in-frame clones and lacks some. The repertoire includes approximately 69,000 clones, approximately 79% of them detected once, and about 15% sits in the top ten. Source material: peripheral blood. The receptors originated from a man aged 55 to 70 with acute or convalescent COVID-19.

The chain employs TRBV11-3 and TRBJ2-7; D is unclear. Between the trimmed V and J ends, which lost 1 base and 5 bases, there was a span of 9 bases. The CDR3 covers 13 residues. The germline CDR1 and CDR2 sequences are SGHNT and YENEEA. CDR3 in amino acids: CASSLGLRNEQYF. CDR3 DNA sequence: TGTGCCAGCAGCTTAGGACTTAGGAACGAGCAGTACTTC.

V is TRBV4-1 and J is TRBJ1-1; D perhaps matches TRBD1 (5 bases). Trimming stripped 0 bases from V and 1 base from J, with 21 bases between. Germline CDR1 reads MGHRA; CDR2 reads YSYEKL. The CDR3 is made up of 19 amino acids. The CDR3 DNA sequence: TGCGCCAGCAGCCAAGACATGTCACCCGGTGGGGGGAGGAACACTGAAGCTTTCTTT. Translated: CASSQDMSPGGGRNTEAFF.

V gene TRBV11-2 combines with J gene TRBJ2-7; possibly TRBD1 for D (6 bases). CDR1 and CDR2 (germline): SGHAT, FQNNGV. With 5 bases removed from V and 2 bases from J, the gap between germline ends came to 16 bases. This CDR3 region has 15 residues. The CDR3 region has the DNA TGTGCCAGCAGCACGAGCAGGGGCCCCGCCTACGAGCAGTACTTC. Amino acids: CASSTSRGPAYEQYF. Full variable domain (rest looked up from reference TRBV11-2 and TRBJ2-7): EAGVAQSPRYKIIEKRQSVAFWCNPISGHATLYWYQQILGQGPKLLIQFQNNGVVDDSQLPKDRFSAERLKGVDSTLKIQPAKLEDSAVYLCASSTSRGPAYEQYFGPGTRLTVT.

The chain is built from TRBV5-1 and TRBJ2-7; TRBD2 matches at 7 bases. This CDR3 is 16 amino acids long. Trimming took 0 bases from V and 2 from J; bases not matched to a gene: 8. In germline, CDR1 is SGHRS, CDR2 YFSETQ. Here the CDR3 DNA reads TGCGCCAGCAGCTTGGATCCAGCGGGGCCCCCCTACGAGCAGTACTTC. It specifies CASSLDPAGPPYEQYF.

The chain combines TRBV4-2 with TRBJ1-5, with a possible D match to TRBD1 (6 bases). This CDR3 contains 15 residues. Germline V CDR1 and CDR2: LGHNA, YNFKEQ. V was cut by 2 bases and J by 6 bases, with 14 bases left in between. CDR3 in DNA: TGTGCCAGCAGCCAAAATGACAGGATAGCTCAGCCCCAGCATTTT. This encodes CASSQNDRIAQPQHF.

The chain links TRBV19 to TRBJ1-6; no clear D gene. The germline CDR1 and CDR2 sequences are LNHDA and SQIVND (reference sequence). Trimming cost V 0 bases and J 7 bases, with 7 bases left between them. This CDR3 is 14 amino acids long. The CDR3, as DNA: TGTGCCAGTAGTATAGAGAGAGGAAATTCACCCCTCCACTTT. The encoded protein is CASSIERGNSPLHF.

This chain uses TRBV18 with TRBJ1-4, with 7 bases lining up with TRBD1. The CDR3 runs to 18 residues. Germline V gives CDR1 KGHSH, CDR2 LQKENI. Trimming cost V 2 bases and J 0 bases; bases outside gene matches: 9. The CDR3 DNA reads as TGTGCCAGCTCACCAGGGGGACAGCGTGGGGCAACTAATGAAAAACTGTTTTTT. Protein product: CASSPGGQRGATNEKLFF.

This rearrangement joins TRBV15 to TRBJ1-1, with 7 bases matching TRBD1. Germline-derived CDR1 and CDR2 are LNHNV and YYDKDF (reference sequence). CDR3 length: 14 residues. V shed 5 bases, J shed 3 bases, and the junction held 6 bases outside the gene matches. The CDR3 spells CATSPRQGHTEAFF. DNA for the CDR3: TGTGCCACCAGCCCGCGACAGGGACACACTGAAGCTTTCTTT.

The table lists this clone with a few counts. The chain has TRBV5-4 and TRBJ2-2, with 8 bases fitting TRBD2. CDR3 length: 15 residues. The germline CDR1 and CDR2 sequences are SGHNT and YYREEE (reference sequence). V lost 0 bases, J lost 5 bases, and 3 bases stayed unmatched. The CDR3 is CASSLGTSFTGELFF. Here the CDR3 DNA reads TGTGCCAGCAGCTTGGGGACTAGCTTTACCGGGGAGCTGTTTTTT.

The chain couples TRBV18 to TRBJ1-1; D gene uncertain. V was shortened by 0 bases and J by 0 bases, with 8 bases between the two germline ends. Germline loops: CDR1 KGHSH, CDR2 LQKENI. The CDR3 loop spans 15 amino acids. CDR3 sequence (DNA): TGTGCCAGCTCACCACCGAGAGTCCTGAACACTGAAGCTTTCTTT. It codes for CASSPPRVLNTEAFF.

The CDR3 protein is CASSEANQPQHF. The CDR3 nucleotides read TGTGCCAGCAGCGAAGCGAATCAGCCCCAGCATTTT. The rearrangement joins TRBV7-2 to TRBJ1-5, with D hard to call. CDR1 and CDR2 from the germline V gene are SGHTA and FQGNSA. The CDR3 has 12 amino acids. Trimming took off 5 bases at V and 4 bases at J, with 6 bases between the two ends. The complete variable domain, with remaining parts taken from reference TRBV7-2 and TRBJ1-5, reads GAGVSQSPSNKVTEKGKDVELRCDPISGHTALYWYRQSLGQGLEFLIYFQGNSAPDKSGLPSDRFSAERTGGSVSTLTIQRTQQEDSAVYLCASSEANQPQHFGDGTRLSIL.

The CDR3 here is CASSPSDGGRNEQFF. CDR3 nucleotide sequence: TGCGCCAGCAGCCCGAGCGACGGGGGTAGAAATGAGCAGTTCTTC. The chain employs TRBV4-1 and TRBJ2-1; tentatively, D is TRBD2 (6 bases). This CDR3 region has 15 residues. Trimming left V 4 bases short and J 7 bases short, with 17 bases between. Germline assignment: CDR1 MGHRA and CDR2 YSYEKL.

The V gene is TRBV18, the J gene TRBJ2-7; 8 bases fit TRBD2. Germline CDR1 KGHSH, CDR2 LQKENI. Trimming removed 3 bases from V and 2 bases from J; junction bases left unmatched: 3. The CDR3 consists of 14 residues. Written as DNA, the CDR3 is TGTGCCAGCTCACCCGGGAGGGCCGCCTACGAGCAGTACTTC. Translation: CASSPGRAAYEQYF.

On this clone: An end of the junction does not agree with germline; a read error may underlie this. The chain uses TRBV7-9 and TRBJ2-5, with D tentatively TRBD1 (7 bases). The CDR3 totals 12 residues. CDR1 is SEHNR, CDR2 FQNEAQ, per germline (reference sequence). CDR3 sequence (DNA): TGCTCGGGGCAGGGGGGAGGAGAGACCCAGTACTTC. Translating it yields CSGQGGGETQYF.

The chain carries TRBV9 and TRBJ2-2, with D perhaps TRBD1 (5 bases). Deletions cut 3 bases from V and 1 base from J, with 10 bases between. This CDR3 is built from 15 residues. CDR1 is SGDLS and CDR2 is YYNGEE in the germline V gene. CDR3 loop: CASSDSTVNTGELFF. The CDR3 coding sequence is TGTGCCAGCAGCGATTCGACAGTGAACACCGGGGAGCTGTTTTTT.

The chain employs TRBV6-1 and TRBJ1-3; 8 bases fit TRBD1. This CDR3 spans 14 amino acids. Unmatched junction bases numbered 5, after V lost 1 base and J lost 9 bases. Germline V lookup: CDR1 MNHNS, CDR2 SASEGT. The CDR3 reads CASSEETGDSTIYF. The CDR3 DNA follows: TGTGCCAGCAGTGAAGAGACAGGGGATTCCACCATATATTTT.